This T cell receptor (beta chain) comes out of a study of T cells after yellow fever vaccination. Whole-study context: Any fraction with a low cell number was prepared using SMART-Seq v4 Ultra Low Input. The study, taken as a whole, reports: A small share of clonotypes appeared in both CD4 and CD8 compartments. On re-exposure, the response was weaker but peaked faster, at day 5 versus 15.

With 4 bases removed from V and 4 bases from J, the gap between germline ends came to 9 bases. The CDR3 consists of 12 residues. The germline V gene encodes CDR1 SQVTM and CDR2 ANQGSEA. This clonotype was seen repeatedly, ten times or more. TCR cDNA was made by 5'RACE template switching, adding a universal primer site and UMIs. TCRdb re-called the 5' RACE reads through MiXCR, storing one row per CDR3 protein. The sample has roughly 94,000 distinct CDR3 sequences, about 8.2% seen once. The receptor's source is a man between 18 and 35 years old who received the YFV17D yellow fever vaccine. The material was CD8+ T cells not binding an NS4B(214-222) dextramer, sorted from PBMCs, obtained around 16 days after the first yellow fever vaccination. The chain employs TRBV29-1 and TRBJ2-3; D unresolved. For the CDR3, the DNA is TGCAGCGTTGGAACCTCCCCAGATACGCAGTATTTT. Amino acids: CSVGTSPDTQYF.